The rows below give T cell receptor beta chains drawn from one sample of a study of blood T cell repertoires in COVID-19. Profiled with immunoSEQ multiplex PCR; TCRdb holds only in-frame clones, not every one. The sample lists 250,000 to 300,000 clones, roughly nine tenths seen once, with over 8.5% in the top ten. Sequenced input: peripheral blood. These receptors originate from a woman between 25 and 40 years old with COVID-19, enrolled during active disease. Each CDR3 is given with its conserved first and last residue. A D gene is named only where the DNA matches it firmly. A row's size may be missing; if present it is once, few, many or a size class.

abundance: -; v_gene: TRBV5-6; d_gene: TRBD1; j_gene: TRBJ2-1; CDR3aa: CASSAVGGASYNEQFF; CDR3nt: TGTGCCAGCAGCGCGGTAGGGGGCGCATCCTACAATGAGCAGTTCTTC
abundance: once; v_gene: TRBV4-2; d_gene: TRBD1; j_gene: TRBJ1-1; CDR3aa: CASSPTGELAEAFF; CDR3nt: TGTGCCAGCAGCCCCACAGGGGAGTTGGCTGAAGCTTTCTTT
abundance: -; v_gene: TRBV7-6; d_gene: TRBD2; j_gene: TRBJ2-2; CDR3aa: CASSLRGGASGELFF; CDR3nt: TGTGCCAGCAGCTTACGCGGGGGGGCCAGCGGGGAGCTGTTTTTT
abundance: -; v_gene: TRBV19; d_gene: TRBD1; j_gene: TRBJ1-5; CDR3aa: CASSWGTGHQPQHF; CDR3nt: TGTGCCAGTAGTTGGGGGACAGGGCACCAGCCCCAGCATTTT
abundance: -; v_gene: TRBV10-3; d_gene: -; j_gene: TRBJ1-1; CDR3aa: CAISEGQLNTEAFF; CDR3nt: TGTGCCATCAGTGAGGGACAACTGAACACTGAAGCTTTCTTT
abundance: -; v_gene: TRBV7-9; d_gene: -; j_gene: TRBJ1-3; CDR3aa: CASSSLNSGNTIYF; CDR3nt: TGTGCCAGCAGCTCTCTAAACTCTGGAAACACCATATATTTT
abundance: -; v_gene: TRBV19; d_gene: -; j_gene: TRBJ1-5; CDR3aa: CASSIRGSNQPQHF; CDR3nt: TGTGCCAGTAGTATCCGAGGTAGCAATCAGCCCCAGCATTTT
abundance: -; v_gene: TRBV28; d_gene: -; j_gene: TRBJ1-6; CDR3aa: CASSPRDTLNSPLHF; CDR3nt: TGTGCCAGCAGTCCAAGGGACACCCTTAATTCACCCCTCCACTTT
abundance: -; v_gene: TRBV9; d_gene: -; j_gene: TRBJ1-1; CDR3aa: CASSPSGGENSEAFF; CDR3nt: TGTGCCAGCAGCCCGAGCGGGGGGGAGAACAGTGAAGCTTTCTTT
abundance: once; v_gene: TRBV3-1/TRBV3-2; d_gene: -; j_gene: TRBJ1-5; CDR3aa: CASSQDPRAWQPQHF; CDR3nt: TGTGCCAGCAGCCAAGATCCGAGGGCGTGGCAGCCCCAGCATTTT
abundance: -; v_gene: TRBV19; d_gene: -; j_gene: TRBJ2-5; CDR3aa: CASSWGGAFQETQYF; CDR3nt: TGTGCCAGTAGTTGGGGCGGGGCGTTCCAAGAGACCCAGTACTTC
abundance: -; v_gene: TRBV6-1; d_gene: -; j_gene: TRBJ1-1; CDR3aa: CASSEEWTQNTEAFF; CDR3nt: TGTGCCAGCAGTGAAGAGTGGACACAGAACACTGAAGCTTTCTTT
abundance: once; v_gene: TRBV28; d_gene: -; j_gene: TRBJ1-5; CDR3aa: CASSVLLVQSQHF; CDR3nt: TGTGCCAGCAGTGTCCTTCTCGTTCAGTCCCAGCATTTT
abundance: once; v_gene: TRBV7-9; d_gene: -; j_gene: TRBJ1-1; CDR3aa: CASREEVGTTLNTEAFF; CDR3nt: TGTGCCAGCAGGGAAGAGGTAGGCACCACTCTGAACACTGAAGCTTTCTTT
abundance: -; v_gene: TRBV4-1; d_gene: -; j_gene: TRBJ2-7; CDR3aa: CASRAISGEQYF; CDR3nt: TGCGCCAGCAGGGCCATTTCGGGGGAGCAGTACTTC
abundance: few; v_gene: TRBV2; d_gene: -; j_gene: TRBJ2-7; CDR3aa: CASSGLVTYEQYF; CDR3nt: TGTGCCAGCAGTGGACTGGTTACCTACGAGCAGTACTTC
abundance: -; v_gene: TRBV6-5; d_gene: TRBD1; j_gene: TRBJ2-7; CDR3aa: CASARDRNYEQYF; CDR3nt: TGTGCCAGCGCCCGGGACAGGAACTACGAGCAGTACTTC
abundance: -; v_gene: TRBV9; d_gene: -; j_gene: TRBJ1-3; CDR3aa: CASTHGGYENTIYF; CDR3nt: TGTGCCAGCACCCACGGGGGATATGAAAACACCATATATTTT
abundance: -; v_gene: TRBV7-9; d_gene: -; j_gene: TRBJ1-4; CDR3aa: CASSLHLQGEKLFF; CDR3nt: TGTGCCAGCAGCTTACACCTTCAGGGAGAAAAACTGTTTTTT
abundance: once; v_gene: TRBV5-1; d_gene: TRBD1; j_gene: TRBJ2-5; CDR3aa: CASSSGTGRETQYF; CDR3nt: TGCGCCAGCAGCTCCGGGACAGGGCGAGAGACCCAGTACTTC
abundance: -; v_gene: TRBV4-1; d_gene: -; j_gene: TRBJ2-7; CDR3aa: CASSQDRGRYYEQYF; CDR3nt: TGCGCCAGCAGCCAAGACCGGGGGAGATACTACGAGCAGTACTTC
abundance: -; v_gene: TRBV18; d_gene: -; j_gene: TRBJ1-5; CDR3aa: CASSHQDSNQPQHF; CDR3nt: TGTGCCAGCTCACACCAGGACTCCAATCAGCCCCAGCATTTT
abundance: -; v_gene: TRBV20-1; d_gene: -; j_gene: TRBJ1-2; CDR3aa: CSARDLSGYTF; CDR3nt: TGCAGTGCTAGAGATCTTAGCGGGTACACCTTC
abundance: -; v_gene: TRBV18; d_gene: -; j_gene: TRBJ2-1; CDR3aa: CASSPSGSRYNEQFF; CDR3nt: TGTGCCAGCTCACCAAGTGGGAGTAGGTACAATGAGCAGTTCTTC
abundance: -; v_gene: TRBV5-1; d_gene: -; j_gene: TRBJ1-1; CDR3aa: CASSPLSQDTEAFF; CDR3nt: TGCGCCAGCAGCCCCCTGTCCCAGGACACTGAAGCTTTCTTT
abundance: -; v_gene: TRBV10-3; d_gene: -; j_gene: TRBJ2-7; CDR3aa: CAISRAGEISEQYF; CDR3nt: TGTGCCATCAGTAGGGCAGGGGAGATTAGCGAGCAGTACTTC
abundance: once; v_gene: TRBV5-6; d_gene: -; j_gene: TRBJ2-7; CDR3aa: CASSFGGAPYEQYF; CDR3nt: TGTGCCAGCAGCTTTGGGGGGGCGCCGTACGAGCAGTACTTC